These T cell receptor beta chains were read from a single sample in a study of PD-1 blockade in classical Hodgkin lymphoma. Repertoires were generated with immunoSEQ multiplex PCR, while TCRdb's copy carries only in-frame clones and drops some. The sample consists of about 30,000 clones, approximately 80% of them appearing once. Here the sequenced sample was CD4+ T cells from blood, taken before the fourth cycle of nivolumab. The source of these receptors is a human donor with classical Hodgkin lymphoma. Both conserved end residues are part of each CDR3. Where a row states a size, it is once, few, many or the class of an expanded clone; other rows omit it.

abundance	v_gene	j_gene	CDR3aa
-	TRBV5-1	TRBJ2-3	CASSLAGTDTQYF
-	TRBV28	TRBJ1-4	CASSLQGAQEKLFF
-	TRBV19	TRBJ1-1	CASSTGGWRTEAFF
-	TRBV19	TRBJ2-3	CASSFTSGGADTQYF
-	TRBV6-1	TRBJ2-3	CASSEPTLGRGVSTDTQYF
-	TRBV5-1	TRBJ1-3	CASSAEGGSGNTIYF
-	TRBV7-9	TRBJ2-7	CASSLLGGSEQYF
-	TRBV18	TRBJ1-4	CASSQTGQGARGEKLFF
-	TRBV18	TRBJ1-2	CASSPNQGAYYGYTF
few	TRBV9	TRBJ1-2	CASIRQGDNYGYTF
-	TRBV30	TRBJ2-3	CAGTKEKTDTQYF
once	TRBV9	TRBJ2-1	CASSVARGSNYNEQFF
-	TRBV5-1	TRBJ1-5	CASSPEAGGNQPQHF
-	TRBV5-1	TRBJ2-2	CASSRQGLNTGELFF
-	TRBV2	TRBJ2-1	CASSPYNEQFF
-	TRBV30	TRBJ1-5	CAWILHQSRDRETQPQHF
few	TRBV2	TRBJ1-3	CASSSRDSSGNTIYF
-	TRBV6-5	TRBJ2-7	CASSTDGLSYEQYF
-	TRBV5-8	TRBJ2-1	CASSRGLAGYNEQFF
few	TRBV6-6	TRBJ2-1	CASRIRPPPNEQFF
-	TRBV7-6	TRBJ2-7	CASSSRQGSEQYF
-	TRBV15	TRBJ1-1	CATRVDSITEAFF
-	TRBV7-9	TRBJ2-2	CASSAIRGALPGELFF
-	TRBV7-8	TRBJ2-3	CASSPWDSPGTDTQYF
-	TRBV29-1	TRBJ2-5	CSAPRGGNQETQYF
-	TRBV19	TRBJ1-1	CASSIAGQGLVLAFF
once	TRBV5-1	TRBJ1-1	CASSSQGGNTEAFF
-	TRBV6-6	TRBJ1-4	CASSYSADATNEKLFF
-	TRBV5-1	TRBJ2-2	CASSPQGLSNTGELFF
-	TRBV7-3	TRBJ2-5	CASSPGPGNQETQYF
-	TRBV7-8	TRBJ2-7	CASSLGQNYEQYF
-	TRBV19	TRBJ2-5	CASSISGRGRRETQYF
few	TRBV6-6	TRBJ1-6	CATSRPQDSPLHF
-	TRBV5-1	TRBJ2-2	CASSLTLDTGELFF
-	TRBV5-1	TRBJ1-1	CASSLAGLNSGTEAFF
-	TRBV11-2	TRBJ2-7	CASSSGLVIYEQYF
-	TRBV6-5	TRBJ1-1	CASSYELNTEAFF
-	TRBV5-1	TRBJ1-1	CASRQGAQNTEAFF
-	TRBV7-9	TRBJ1-3	CASSIDRIGNTIYF
-	TRBV6-5	TRBJ1-2	CASTLGWEYGYTF
once	TRBV7-2	TRBJ1-2	CASSPAGPNYGYTF
-	TRBV11-2	TRBJ2-1	CASSLGGSYNEQFF
-	TRBV19	TRBJ1-2	CASSISDYGDGYTF
-	TRBV6-5	TRBJ1-2	CASSPSGKTLYGYTF
-	TRBV5-6	TRBJ2-7	CASSFLFRGPYYEQYF
few	TRBV2	TRBJ1-5	CASSRDSSNQPQHF
-	TRBV6-1	TRBJ1-3	CASSFVVEGNTIYF
-	TRBV29-1	TRBJ2-5	CSVEVRGVVKETQYF
-	TRBV6-5	TRBJ2-7	CASSYSRSGISYEQYF
-	TRBV5-1	TRBJ2-2	CASSPPGLAGAGELFF
-	TRBV28	TRBJ1-1	CASIRPGGRTEAFF
-	TRBV2	TRBJ2-1	CASRARTYSSYNEQFF
-	TRBV6-4	TRBJ2-6	CASSEGDRGGGANVLTF
-	TRBV9	TRBJ2-3	CASSLDSTDTQYF